The next 14 T cell receptor beta chains were all read from a single sample in a study of a mutant IDH1 vaccine in newly diagnosed glioma. Clones were sequenced by immunoSEQ multiplex PCR, and TCRdb holds only the in-frame ones, with some missing. The top ten hold less than 7% of the sample, which has some 120,000 clones, around four fifths seen once. Time point meaning: week 11, during vaccination. All doses held 300 ug of mutant IDH1 20-mer peptide, with topical imiquimod. No antigens are known for them. The source was PBMCs, collected from a glioma patient whose treatment included an IDH1 peptide vaccine. These receptors were collected from a man aged 40-49 years with glioma.

This clone was recorded only once. The chain joins TRBV7-9 to TRBJ1-1; D ambiguous. The germline CDR1 and CDR2 sequences are SEHNR and FQNEAQ (reference sequence). V was cut by 4 bases and J by 3 bases, with 15 bases left in between. This CDR3 is built from 15 residues. The DNA for the CDR3 is TGTGCCAGCAGCTCAAAGGGAGGCCGGGACACTGAAGCTTTCTTT. This sequence encodes CASSSKGGRDTEAFF.

V is TRBV2 and J is TRBJ2-7; TRBD2 might be the D (6 bases). This CDR3 contains 11 residues. Germline V gives CDR1 SNHLY, CDR2 FYNNEI. V was pared by 1 base and J by 12 bases, with 10 bases between. CDR3 sequence reads: CASSEGGGTYF. CDR3 nucleotides: TGTGCCAGCAGTGAAGGTGGGGGGACGTACTTC.

The chain joins TRBV7-8 to TRBJ1-2; TRBD1 matches 8 bases. After removal of 3 bases from V and 7 bases from J, the junction contained 7 bases not matched to a gene. This CDR3 region has 14 residues. CDR1 SGHVS and CDR2 FQNEAQ come from the germline V gene. Here the CDR3 reads CASSLDRAIGGYTF. The CDR3 DNA is TGTGCCAGCAGCTTGGACAGGGCAATAGGTGGCTACACCTTC. Looking up the rest from reference TRBV7-8 and TRBJ1-2 gives the full variable domain: GAGVSQSPRYKVAKRGQDVALRCDPISGHVSLFWYQQALGQGPEFLTYFQNEAQLDKSGLPSDRFFAERPEGSVSTLKIQRTQQEDSAVYLCASSLDRAIGGYTFGSGTRLTVV.

The V call is TRBV4-1, the J call TRBJ2-3, with TRBD2 matching 10 bases. This CDR3 has 15 residues. The germline gives CDR1 MGHRA, CDR2 YSYEKL. The ends lost 4 bases at V and 3 bases at J; junction bases unmatched: 4. Here the CDR3 DNA reads TGCGCCAGCAGCCCAGCGGGGGGGAAAACAGATACGCAGTATTTT. This encodes CASSPAGGKTDTQYF.

This CDR3 reads CASSSAASTDTQYF. The CDR3 coding sequence is TGCGCCAGCAGCTCGGCGGCTAGCACAGATACGCAGTATTTT. This rearrangement joins TRBV5-1 to TRBJ2-3; D not certain. Germline V lookup: CDR1 SGHRS, CDR2 YFSETQ. V lost 3 bases and J lost 0, with 8 bases in between. The CDR3 spans 14 residues.

This chain uses TRBV6-1 with TRBJ2-1; TRBD1 matches at 8 bases. Trimming removed 3 bases from V and 8 bases from J; junction bases left unmatched: 3. CDR1 is MNHNS, CDR2 SASEGT, per germline. This CDR3 spans 13 amino acids. DNA for the CDR3: TGTGCCAGCAGTGAGACAGGGGTCGATGAGCAGTTCTTC. Its translation: CASSETGVDEQFF.

The chain is built from TRBV5-1 and TRBJ1-2; 10 positions match TRBD1. V shed 4 bases and J 8 bases; nucleotides not matched to a gene: 8. Looked up from germline, CDR1 is SGHRS and CDR2 is YFSETQ. The CDR3 runs to 14 residues. The CDR3 sequence: CASSARGTGEGYTF. As DNA, the CDR3 is TGCGCCAGCAGCGCCCGTGGGACAGGGGAAGGCTACACCTTC.

V is TRBV5-5 and J is TRBJ1-4, with a tentative D call TRBD1 (5 bases). Looked up from germline, CDR1 is SGHKS and CDR2 is YYEKEE (reference sequence). This CDR3 has 15 amino acids. Trimming removed 4 bases at V and 1 base at J, with 11 bases between. The CDR3 nucleotides read TGTGCCAGCAGCGGGGCGGGAGGAACTAATGAAAAACTGTTTTTT. Amino acid sequence: CASSGAGGTNEKLFF.

The gene calls are TRBV15 and TRBJ2-7; the D gene is possibly TRBD1 (6 bases). The CDR3 has 15 residues. Per germline, CDR1 LNHNV and CDR2 YYDKDF (reference sequence). V lost 1 base and J lost 9, with 19 bases in between. The CDR3 loop is CATSRVASGVIGQYF. The CDR3 coding sequence is TGTGCCACCAGCAGAGTGGCCTCAGGGGTGATTGGGCAGTACTTC.

V and J are TRBV2 and TRBJ1-2, with 8 bases aligning to TRBD1. The CDR3 runs 15 residues. Germline lookup yields CDR1 SNHLY and CDR2 FYNNEI. V was clipped by 6 bases and J by 7 bases; unmatched bases: 13. CDR3 protein: CASRFSGQGFGGYTF. CDR3 nucleotides: TGTGCCAGCAGATTCTCCGGACAGGGCTTTGGTGGCTACACCTTC.

This clone was seen a handful of times. This sequence joins TRBV5-4 and TRBJ1-1; 8 nucleotides line up with TRBD1. CDR1 SGHNT and CDR2 YYREEE come from the germline V gene (reference sequence). CDR3 length equals 18 residues. V gave up 0 bases and J gave up 0 bases; unmatched junction bases: 10. CDR3 sequence reads: CASSLDYRDRTLNTEAFF. CDR3 in DNA: TGTGCCAGCAGCTTGGATTACCGGGACAGGACATTGAACACTGAAGCTTTCTTT.

This clone showed up just a few times. This rearrangement joins TRBV25-1 to TRBJ2-7, with D maybe TRBD2 (6 bases). CDR3 length: 15 residues. V was clipped by 4 bases and J by 3 bases, with 16 bases between them. The V gene's germline CDR1 is MGHDK and CDR2 SYGVNS. The CDR3 DNA sequence: TGTGCCAGCAGTGGCTCCCCCTCGGGGGACTACGAGCAGTACTTC. It yields the protein CASSGSPSGDYEQYF.

The CDR3 DNA reads TGCGCCAGCAGCCAAGACCGGGGGGCCATATTCAATAGCAATCAGCCCCAGCATTTT. This gives the protein CASSQDRGAIFNSNQPQHF. The chain employs TRBV4-1 and TRBJ1-5, with D possibly being TRBD1 (6 bases). The CDR3 spans 19 residues. Per germline, CDR1 MGHRA and CDR2 YSYEKL. V gave up 0 bases and J gave up 0 bases, with 18 bases separating them.

The rearrangement links TRBV19 to TRBJ1-1, with D possibly being TRBD1 (6 bases). Germline assignment: CDR1 LNHDA and CDR2 SQIVND (reference sequence). CDR3 length equals 13 residues. The germline V and J ends were trimmed by 6 bases and 5 bases, with 13 bases remaining between them. DNA of the CDR3: TGTGCCAGTAGCTTTGCGACAGGAACTGAAGCTTTCTTT. Its translation is CASSFATGTEAFF. Filled out from reference TRBV19 and TRBJ1-1, the complete variable domain reads DGGITQSPKYLFRKEGQNVTLSCEQNLNHDAMYWYRQDPGQGLRLIYYSQIVNDFQKGDIAEGYSVSREKKESFPLTVTSAQKNPTAFYLCASSFATGTEAFFGQGTRLTVV.